This TCR beta chain was retrieved from a study of Ad26.COV2.S vaccination and SARS-CoV-2 variants. Sample treatment: about 20 received Ad26.COV2.S at low or high dose, single or two shots; about 5 received placebo; per-sample allocation not given. Samples came from day 63 after the first vaccine or placebo injection. Only in-frame clones appear in the TCRdb table, and some are missing; sequencing was by immunoSEQ multiplex PCR. The table has about 680,000 clones, roughly 90% seen once. The CDR3 consists of 12 residues. V was shortened by 7 bases and J by 1 base, with 10 bases between the two germline ends. Germline V gene sequence: CDR1 GTSNPN, CDR2 SVGIG (reference sequence).

The chain employs TRBV30 and TRBJ2-5; D not resolved. This TCR was recovered from a person aged 18 to 65 who received the Ad26.COV2.S COVID-19 vaccine or a placebo. The input for sequencing was peripheral blood, taken in a trial of Ad26.COV2.S vaccine versus placebo. CDR3 DNA sequence: TGTGCCTTCCGACGAGGCCAAGAGACCCAGTACTTC. Its translation: CAFRRGQETQYF.